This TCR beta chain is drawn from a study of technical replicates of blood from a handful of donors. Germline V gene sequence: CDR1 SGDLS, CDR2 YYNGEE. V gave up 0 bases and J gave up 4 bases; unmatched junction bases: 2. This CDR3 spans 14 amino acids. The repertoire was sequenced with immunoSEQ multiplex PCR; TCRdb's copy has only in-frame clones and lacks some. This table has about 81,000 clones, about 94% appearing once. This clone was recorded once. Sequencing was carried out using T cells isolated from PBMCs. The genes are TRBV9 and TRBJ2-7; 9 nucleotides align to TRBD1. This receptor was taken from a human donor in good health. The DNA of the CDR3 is TGTGCCAGCAGCGTAGGGGACAGGGCTTACGAGCAGTACTTC. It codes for CASSVGDRAYEQYF.